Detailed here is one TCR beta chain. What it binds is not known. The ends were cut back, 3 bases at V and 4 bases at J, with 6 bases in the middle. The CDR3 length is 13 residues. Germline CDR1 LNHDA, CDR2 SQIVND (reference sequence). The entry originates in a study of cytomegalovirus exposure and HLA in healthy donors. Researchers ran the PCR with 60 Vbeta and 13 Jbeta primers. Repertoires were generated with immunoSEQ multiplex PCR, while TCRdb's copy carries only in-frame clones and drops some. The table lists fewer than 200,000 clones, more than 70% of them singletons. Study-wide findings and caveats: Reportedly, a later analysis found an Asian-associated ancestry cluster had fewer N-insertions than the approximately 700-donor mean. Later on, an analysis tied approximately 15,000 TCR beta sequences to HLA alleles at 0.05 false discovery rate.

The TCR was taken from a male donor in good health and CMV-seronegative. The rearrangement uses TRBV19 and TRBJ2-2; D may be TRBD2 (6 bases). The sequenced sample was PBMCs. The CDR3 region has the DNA TGTGCCAGTAGTATGGGGGGCACCGGGGAGCTGTTTTTT. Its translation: CASSMGGTGELFF.